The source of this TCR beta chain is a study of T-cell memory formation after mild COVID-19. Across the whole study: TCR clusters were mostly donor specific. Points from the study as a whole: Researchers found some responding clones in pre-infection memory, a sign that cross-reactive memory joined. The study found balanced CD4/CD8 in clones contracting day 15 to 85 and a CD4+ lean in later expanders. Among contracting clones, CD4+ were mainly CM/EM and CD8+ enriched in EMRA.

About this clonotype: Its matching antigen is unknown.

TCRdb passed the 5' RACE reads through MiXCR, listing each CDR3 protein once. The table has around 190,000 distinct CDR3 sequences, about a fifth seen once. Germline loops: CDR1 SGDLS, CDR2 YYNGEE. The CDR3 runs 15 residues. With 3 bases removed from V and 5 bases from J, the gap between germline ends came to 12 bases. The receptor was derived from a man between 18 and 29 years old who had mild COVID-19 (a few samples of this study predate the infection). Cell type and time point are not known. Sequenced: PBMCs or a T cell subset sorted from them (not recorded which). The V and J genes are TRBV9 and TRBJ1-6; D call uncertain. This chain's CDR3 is CASSGAPGDNSPLHF. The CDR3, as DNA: TGTGCCAGCAGCGGAGCGCCAGGCGATAATTCACCCCTCCACTTT.